This T cell receptor beta chain was documented in a study of T cell responses to AZD1222 COVID-19 vaccine. Regarding the study as a whole: Samples come after the peak T cell response, not at day 14.

Second-dose schedules of about 4 or about 12 weeks were combined. Germline V gives CDR1 ENHRY, CDR2 SYGVKD. V was clipped by 5 bases and J by 5 bases; unmatched bases: 6. CDR3 length equals 14 residues. TCRdb keeps only in-frame clones here, not all; method: immunoSEQ multiplex PCR. The sample carries 100,000 to 140,000 clones, nearly 90% recorded once. As for this clone: Antigen specificity is unknown.

The chain employs TRBV10-3 and TRBJ2-7, with TRBD1 matching over 10 bases. This receptor was taken from an adult who received the AZD1222 COVID-19 vaccine. Sample: peripheral blood, taken 28 days after the second AZD1222 dose. In DNA form, the CDR3 reads TGTGCCATCAGTTCAAGACAGGGGGCTGACGAGCAGTACTTC. Amino acid sequence: CAISSRQGADEQYF.